The 22 T cell receptor beta chains below were found in one sample sequenced in a study of regulatory T cells in long-lasting Graves disease. Noted time point: newly diagnosed GD, antithyroid drugs for less than 3 months. After RNA was extracted from PBMCs, the TCR library was made from it. Arm-PCR with iRepertoire HTBI primers amplified the CDR3 regions for these TCR beta libraries. Via MiXCR, TCRdb re-called the multiplex PCR reads, giving one row per CDR3 protein. The sample has about 400,000 distinct CDR3 sequences, approximately 15% seen once. These data also featured in a second study, about T cells in Graves' hyperthyroidism and ophthalmopathy.

This specimen was peripheral blood mononuclear cells (PBMCs), taken at new diagnosis, from a patient treated with antithyroid drugs. All receptors come from a woman between 40 and 55 years old with Graves disease.

This clonotype was recorded a few times. The rearrangement links TRBV28 to TRBJ2-7; D is possibly TRBD1 (5 bases). CDR1 and CDR2 (germline): MDHEN, SYDVKM. The V gene lost 5 bases and the J gene lost 0 bases, with 14 bases spanning the gap. CDR3 length: 15 residues. The CDR3: CASSPFGQGSYEQYF. The CDR3, as DNA: TGTGCCAGCAGTCCCTTTGGGCAGGGCTCCTACGAGCAGTACTTC.

In its sample, this clonotype was seen many times. The rearrangement uses TRBV6-5 and TRBJ1-1; D is unresolved. Trimming removed 2 bases from V and 1 base from J, with 5 bases in between. This CDR3 is built from 13 residues. The germline V gene encodes CDR1 MNHEY and CDR2 SVGAGI. This CDR3 reads CASSYNGNTEAFF. The CDR3 coding sequence is TGTGCCAGCAGTTACAACGGGAACACTGAAGCTTTCTTT.

This clonotype was counted between two and nine times. This rearrangement joins TRBV20-1 to TRBJ2-7; a weak D match, TRBD1 (5 bases). This CDR3 comprises 11 residues. Trimming cost V 6 bases and J 3 bases, with 9 bases left between them. The germline V gene encodes CDR1 DFQATT and CDR2 SNEGSKA (reference sequence). The CDR3 loop reads CSARVGYEQYF. DNA for the CDR3: TGCAGTGCCAGGGTGGGCTACGAGCAGTACTTC.

Concerning this clonotype: With a much larger clone just one base away, this may be a read error. The J gene is TRBJ2-3, the V gene TRBV7-8; D uncertain. Germline values: CDR1 SGHVS, CDR2 FQNEAQ. The CDR3 consists of 14 residues. CDR3 DNA: TGTGGCAGCAGCTTATTCCAGGGCACAGATACGCAGTATTTT. Its protein is CGSSLFQGTDTQYF. Using reference TRBV7-8 and TRBJ2-3 for the parts outside the CDR3, the full variable domain is GAGVSQSPRYKVAKRGQDVALRCDPISGHVSLFWYQQALGQGPEFLTYFQNEAQLDKSGLPSDRFFAERPEGSVSTLKIQRTQQEDSAVYLCGSSLFQGTDTQYFGPGTRLTVL.

In its sample, this clonotype was seen many times. This chain links TRBV28 with TRBJ2-5; 8 bases agree with TRBD1. Trimming at V came to 7 bases and at J to 5 bases, leaving 15 bases not matched to a gene. This CDR3 contains 16 residues. Germline V gives CDR1 MDHEN, CDR2 SYDVKM. In DNA, the CDR3 is TGTGCCAGCACCCAGAATCAGGGGGCCGTGGGGGAGACCCAGTACTTC. Translating it yields CASTQNQGAVGETQYF.

This clonotype was observed many times. The CDR3 sequence: CASSESRRNQPQHF. CDR3 nucleotides: TGTGCCAGCAGTGAATCGCGTCGAAATCAGCCCCAGCATTTT. The rearrangement uses TRBV6-1 and TRBJ1-5; D is ambiguous. V lost 2 bases to trimming and J lost 4 bases, with 9 bases between them. The germline V gene encodes CDR1 MNHNS and CDR2 SASEGT. This CDR3 spans 14 amino acids.

Many counts were recorded for this clonotype. This chain uses TRBV12-3 or TRBV12-4 with TRBJ2-5; TRBD1 matches 9 bases. After removal of 7 bases from V and 5 bases from J, the junction contained 8 bases not matched to a gene. The CDR3 runs to 14 residues. DNA of the CDR3: TGTGCCAGCACGGGGGACAGGGTTATGGAGACCCAGTACTTC. This codes for CASTGDRVMETQYF.

There are a few counts of this clonotype. The rearrangement uses TRBV29-1 and TRBJ2-4, with D uncertain. Germline loops: CDR1 SQVTM, CDR2 ANQGSEA. V lost 0 bases to trimming and J lost 7 bases, with 10 bases between them. The CDR3 covers 13 residues. The CDR3 DNA is TGCAGCGTTGAAGACAGACTGGAGAACATTCAGTACTTC. Its translation is CSVEDRLENIQYF.

This clonotype turned up a few times. The chain carries TRBV6-2 or TRBV6-3 and TRBJ2-7; 13 bases fit TRBD2. After removal of 2 bases from V and 9 bases from J, the junction contained 7 bases not matched to a gene. The length of the CDR3 is 15 residues. The germline V gene has CDR1 MNHEY and CDR2 SVGEGT. The CDR3 sequence is CASSYPGTSGTRQYF. The CDR3 coding sequence is TGTGCCAGCAGTTACCCCGGGACTAGCGGGACTCGGCAGTACTTC.

This clonotype was observed many times. The rearrangement links TRBV20-1 to TRBJ2-3, with TRBD2 identical over 9 bases. This CDR3 has 14 residues. CDR1 and CDR2 (germline): DFQATT, SNEGSKA (reference sequence). CDR3 nucleotides: TGCAGCGCCCTGACTAGCGGTAGCACAGATACGCAGTATTTT. Its translation is CSALTSGSTDTQYF.

This clonotype was observed a few times. This chain connects TRBV19 to TRBJ2-1; the D is unclear. Germline CDR1 is LNHDA and CDR2 is SQIVND (reference sequence). This CDR3 has 13 residues. Trimming took off 3 bases at V and 6 bases at J, with 9 bases between the two ends. The CDR3 bases are TGTGCCAGTAGTATTAAAAATTTCAATGAGCAGTTCTTC. Its protein is CASSIKNFNEQFF.

This clonotype has a count of ten or more. V is TRBV5-1 and J is TRBJ2-3; 15 positions match TRBD2. The V and J ends lost 4 bases and 4 bases, in that order; junction bases with no gene match: 7. The CDR3 extends over 17 amino acids. The germline V gene has CDR1 SGHRS and CDR2 YFSETQ. The CDR3, as DNA: TGCGCCAGCAGCACCCGGACTAGCGGGAGGGCCCCAGATACGCAGTATTTT. It translates to CASSTRTSGRAPDTQYF.

The CDR3 sequence is CASRHGVPSGEQFF. The DNA of the CDR3 is TGTGCCAGCAGGCACGGGGTTCCCTCGGGTGAGCAGTTCTTC. The rearrangement joins TRBV6-1 to TRBJ2-1, with a tentative D call TRBD2 (5 bases). V was shortened by 6 bases and J by 9 bases, with 18 bases between the two germline ends. Per the germline V gene, CDR1 is MNHNS and CDR2 is SASEGT. The CDR3 loop spans 14 amino acids.

This clonotype was seen ten or more times. The chain recombines TRBV19 with TRBJ2-1; TRBD2 aligns across 7 bases. The trim removed 5 bases at V and 3 bases at J, leaving 7 bases unmatched. Germline lookup yields CDR1 LNHDA and CDR2 SQIVND (reference sequence). This CDR3 spans 15 amino acids. CDR3 in amino acids: CASSQALAVYNEQFF. CDR3 nucleotide sequence: TGTGCCAGTAGTCAGGCTCTAGCGGTCTACAATGAGCAGTTCTTC.

This clonotype showed up many times. The chain recombines TRBV2 with TRBJ1-2; no clear D gene. The CDR3 runs to 15 residues. The germline V gene has CDR1 SNHLY and CDR2 FYNNEI. Trimming pared 4 bases from V and 2 bases from J, leaving 14 bases between. The CDR3 loop reads CASSVGVLGNYGYTF. The CDR3 region has the DNA TGTGCCAGCAGTGTTGGGGTACTCGGAAACTATGGCTACACCTTC.

This clonotype was observed a handful of times. This chain connects TRBV5-1 to TRBJ1-3; D remains unclear. Looked up from germline, CDR1 is SGHRS and CDR2 is YFSETQ. The CDR3 runs to 15 residues. V was trimmed by 2 bases and J by 2 bases, leaving 11 bases between them. CDR3 amino acids: CASSLDVRPGNTIYF. CDR3 bases: TGCGCCAGCAGCTTAGACGTTAGGCCTGGAAACACCATATATTTT. The whole variable domain, remainder taken from reference TRBV5-1 and TRBJ1-3, is KAGVTQTPRYLIKTRGQQVTLSCSPISGHRSVSWYQQTPGQGLQFLFEYFSETQRNKGNFPGRFSGRQFSNSRSEMNVSTLELGDSALYLCASSLDVRPGNTIYFGEGSWLTVV.

V usage is TRBV11-2 and J usage is TRBJ2-4; D possibly matches TRBD1 or TRBD2 (6 bases each). The length of the CDR3 is 15 residues. V gave up 5 bases and J gave up 6 bases, with 17 bases separating them. Germline CDR1 and CDR2: SGHAT and FQNNGV. The CDR3 nucleotides are TGTGCCAGCAGCCAAGAGGGGGGAACCGGAAACATTCAGTACTTC. Its translation is CASSQEGGTGNIQYF.

CDR3 sequence: CASSLFGSSNNYGYTF. CDR3 nucleotides: TGTGCCAGCAGCTTGTTTGGGAGTTCAAATAACTATGGCTACACCTTC. The rearrangement uses TRBV5-6 and TRBJ1-2; D not resolved. CDR1 SGHDT and CDR2 YYEEEE come from the germline V gene. V lost 1 base to trimming and J lost 1 base, with 14 bases between them. The CDR3 is 16 residues long.

J is TRBJ2-5 and V is TRBV10-3; the match to TRBD2 covers 8 bases. Trimming at V came to 10 bases and at J to 4 bases, leaving 14 bases not matched to a gene. The germline V gene encodes CDR1 ENHRY and CDR2 SYGVKD. CDR3 length: 15 residues. This CDR3 reads CATMGSGSRGETQYF. For the CDR3, the DNA is TGTGCCACCATGGGGAGCGGGAGTCGGGGAGAGACCCAGTACTTC.

In this sample, this clonotype turned up many times. This chain connects TRBV2 to TRBJ2-3; D ambiguous. The CDR3 is made up of 11 amino acids. V gave up 6 bases and J gave up 2 bases, with 3 bases separating them. Germline V lookup: CDR1 SNHLY, CDR2 FYNNEI. DNA for the CDR3: TGTGCCAGCAGCTACACAGATACGCAGTATTTT. Residues: CASSYTDTQYF.

This clonotype has at least ten counts. The rearrangement links TRBV5-1 to TRBJ1-4; tentative D call: TRBD1 (5 bases). V dropped 0 bases and J dropped 16 bases, with 25 bases sitting between them. The CDR3 runs 16 residues. Germline V gene sequence: CDR1 SGHRS, CDR2 YFSETQ. In DNA, the CDR3 is TGCGCCAGCAGCTTGGACACGTCGGGACCTCGGAATGTGAAGTTTTTT. Translating gives CASSLDTSGPRNVKFF.

At least ten counts were recorded for this clonotype. The chain carries TRBV5-6 and TRBJ2-7, with TRBD1 as a possible D gene (5 bases). The CDR3 runs 15 residues. Germline V lookup: CDR1 SGHDT, CDR2 YYEEEE. The V and J ends lost 3 bases and 3 bases respectively, with 16 bases between them. The CDR3 DNA sequence: TGTGCCAGCAGCTATGGCCCCCCAAGGGGCTACGAGCAGTACTTC. This encodes CASSYGPPRGYEQYF.